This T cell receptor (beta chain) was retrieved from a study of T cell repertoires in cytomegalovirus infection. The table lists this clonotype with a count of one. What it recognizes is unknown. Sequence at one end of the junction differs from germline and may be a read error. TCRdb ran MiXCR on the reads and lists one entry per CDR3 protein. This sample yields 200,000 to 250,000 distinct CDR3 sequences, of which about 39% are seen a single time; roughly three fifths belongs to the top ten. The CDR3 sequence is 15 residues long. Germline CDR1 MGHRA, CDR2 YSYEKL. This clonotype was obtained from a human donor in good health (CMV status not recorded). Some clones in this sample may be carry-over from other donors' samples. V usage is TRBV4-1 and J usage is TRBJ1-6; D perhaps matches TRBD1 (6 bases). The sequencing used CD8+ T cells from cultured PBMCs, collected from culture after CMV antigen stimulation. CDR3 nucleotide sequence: TGTGCCAGCAGCTCGGAGGGGGAGAGGTATTCACCCCTCCACTTT. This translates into CASSSEGERYSPLHF.